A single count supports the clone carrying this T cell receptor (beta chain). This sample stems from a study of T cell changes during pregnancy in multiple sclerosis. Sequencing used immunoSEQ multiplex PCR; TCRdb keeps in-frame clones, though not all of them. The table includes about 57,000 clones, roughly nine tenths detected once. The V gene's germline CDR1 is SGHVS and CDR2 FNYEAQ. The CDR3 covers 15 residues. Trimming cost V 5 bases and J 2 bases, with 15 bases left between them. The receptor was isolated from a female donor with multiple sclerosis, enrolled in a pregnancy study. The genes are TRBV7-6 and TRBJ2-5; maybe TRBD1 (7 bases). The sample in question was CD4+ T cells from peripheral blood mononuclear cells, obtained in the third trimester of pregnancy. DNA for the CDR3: TGTGCCAGCAGCGTCGCGGGACAGCCACAAGAGACCCAGTACTTC. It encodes CASSVAGQPQETQYF.